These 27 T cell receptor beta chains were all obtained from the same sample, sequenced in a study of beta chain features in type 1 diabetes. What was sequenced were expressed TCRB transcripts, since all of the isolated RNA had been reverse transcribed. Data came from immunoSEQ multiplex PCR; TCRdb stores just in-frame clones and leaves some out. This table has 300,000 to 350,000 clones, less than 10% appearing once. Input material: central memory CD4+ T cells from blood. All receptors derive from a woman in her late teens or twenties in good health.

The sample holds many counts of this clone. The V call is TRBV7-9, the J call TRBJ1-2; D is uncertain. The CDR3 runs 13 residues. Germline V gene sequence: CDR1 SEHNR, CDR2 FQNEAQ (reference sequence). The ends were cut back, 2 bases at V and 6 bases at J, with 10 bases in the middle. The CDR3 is CASSLSVGDGYTF. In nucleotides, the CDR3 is TGTGCCAGCAGCTTAAGTGTCGGGGATGGCTACACCTTC.

CDR3 loop: CASSLGAGPGRMETQYF. The CDR3, as DNA: TGCGCCAGCAGCTTGGGTGCAGGCCCAGGGCGAATGGAGACCCAGTACTTC. The rearrangement joins TRBV5-1 to TRBJ2-5; D is perhaps TRBD1 (5 bases). The germline V gene has CDR1 SGHRS and CDR2 YFSETQ. V lost 0 bases and J lost 5, with 20 bases in between. The CDR3 totals 17 residues.

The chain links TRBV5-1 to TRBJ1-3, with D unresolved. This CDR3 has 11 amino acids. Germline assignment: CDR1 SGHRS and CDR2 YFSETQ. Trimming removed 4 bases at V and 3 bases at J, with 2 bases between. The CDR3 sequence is CASSDGNTIYF. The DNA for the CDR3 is TGCGCCAGCAGCGATGGAAACACCATATATTTT.

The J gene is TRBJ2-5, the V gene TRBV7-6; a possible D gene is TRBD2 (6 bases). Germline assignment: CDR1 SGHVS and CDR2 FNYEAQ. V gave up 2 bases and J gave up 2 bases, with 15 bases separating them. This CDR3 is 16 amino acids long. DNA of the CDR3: TGTGCCAGCAGCTTATTCGCATTCCGGGAGCAAGAGACCCAGTACTTC. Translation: CASSLFAFREQETQYF.

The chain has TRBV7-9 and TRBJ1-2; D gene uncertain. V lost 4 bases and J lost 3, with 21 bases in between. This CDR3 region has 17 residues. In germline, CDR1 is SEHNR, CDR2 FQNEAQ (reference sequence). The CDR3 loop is CASSSVYRPSGDYGYTF. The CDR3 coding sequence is TGTGCCAGCAGCTCCGTGTATAGGCCGTCAGGAGACTATGGCTACACCTTC.

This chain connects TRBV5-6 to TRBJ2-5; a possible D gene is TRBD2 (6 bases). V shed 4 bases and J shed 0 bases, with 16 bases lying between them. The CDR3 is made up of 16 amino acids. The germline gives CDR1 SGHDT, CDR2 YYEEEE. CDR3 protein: CASSRGLTTHQETQYF. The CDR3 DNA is TGTGCCAGCAGCAGGGGACTCACGACCCACCAAGAGACCCAGTACTTC.

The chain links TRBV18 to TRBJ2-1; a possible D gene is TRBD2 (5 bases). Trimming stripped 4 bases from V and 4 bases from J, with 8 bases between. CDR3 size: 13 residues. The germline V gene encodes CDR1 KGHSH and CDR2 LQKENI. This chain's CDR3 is CASSRGPYNEQFF. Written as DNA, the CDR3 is TGTGCCAGCTCACGAGGGCCTTACAATGAGCAGTTCTTC.

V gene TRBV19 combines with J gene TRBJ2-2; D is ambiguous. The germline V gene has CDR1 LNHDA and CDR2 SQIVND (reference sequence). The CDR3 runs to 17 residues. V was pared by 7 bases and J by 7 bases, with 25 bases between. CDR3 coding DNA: TGTGCCAGTACCCACGCCCGGTTCCCAAGTCTGAGCGGGGAGCTGTTTTTT. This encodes CASTHARFPSLSGELFF.

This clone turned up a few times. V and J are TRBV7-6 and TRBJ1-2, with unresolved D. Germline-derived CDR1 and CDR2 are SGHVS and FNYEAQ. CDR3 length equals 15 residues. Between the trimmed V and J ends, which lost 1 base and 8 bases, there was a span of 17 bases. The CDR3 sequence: CASSLGRSQDGGYTF. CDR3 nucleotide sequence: TGTGCCAGCAGCTTAGGGCGGAGCCAAGATGGGGGCTACACCTTC.

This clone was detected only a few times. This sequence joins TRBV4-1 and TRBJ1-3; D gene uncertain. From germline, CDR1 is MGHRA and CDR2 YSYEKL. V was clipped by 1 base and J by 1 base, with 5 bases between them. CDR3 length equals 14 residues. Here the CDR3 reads CASSQGFSGNTIYF. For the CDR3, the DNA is TGCGCCAGCAGCCAAGGGTTTTCTGGAAACACCATATATTTT.

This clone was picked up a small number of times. In DNA form, the CDR3 reads TGTGCCAGCAGTTCTTCACCTTCCTACGAGCAGTACTTC. It yields the protein CASSSSPSYEQYF. The rearrangement joins TRBV28 to TRBJ2-7, with D hard to call. From germline, CDR1 is MDHEN and CDR2 SYDVKM. Trimming left V 4 bases short and J 1 base short, with 8 bases between. The CDR3 sequence is 13 residues long.

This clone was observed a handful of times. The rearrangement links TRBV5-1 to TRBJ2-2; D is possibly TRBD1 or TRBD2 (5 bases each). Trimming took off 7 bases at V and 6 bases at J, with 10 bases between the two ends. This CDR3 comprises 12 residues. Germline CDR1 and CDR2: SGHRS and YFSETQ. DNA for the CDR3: TGCGCCAGCTGTAGGGACGCCGGGGAGCTGTTTTTT. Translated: CASCRDAGELFF.

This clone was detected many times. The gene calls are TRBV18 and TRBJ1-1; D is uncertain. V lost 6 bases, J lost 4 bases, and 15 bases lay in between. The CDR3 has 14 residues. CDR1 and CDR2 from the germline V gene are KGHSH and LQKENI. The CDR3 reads CASSATEESTEAFF. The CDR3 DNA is TGTGCCAGCTCCGCGACGGAAGAGAGCACTGAAGCTTTCTTT.

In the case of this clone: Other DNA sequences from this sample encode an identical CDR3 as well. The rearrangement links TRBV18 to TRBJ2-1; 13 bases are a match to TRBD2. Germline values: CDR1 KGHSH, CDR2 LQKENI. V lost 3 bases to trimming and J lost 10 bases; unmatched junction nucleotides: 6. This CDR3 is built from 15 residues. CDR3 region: CASSPLGLAGDEQFF. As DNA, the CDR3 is TGTGCCAGCTCACCCCTCGGACTAGCGGGAGACGAGCAGTTCTTC.

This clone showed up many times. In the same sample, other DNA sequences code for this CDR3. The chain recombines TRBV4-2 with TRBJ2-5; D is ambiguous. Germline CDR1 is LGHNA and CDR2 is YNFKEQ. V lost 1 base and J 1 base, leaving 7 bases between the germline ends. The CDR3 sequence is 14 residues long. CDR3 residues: CASSQGGGQETQYF. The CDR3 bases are TGTGCCAGCAGCCAAGGGGGTGGCCAAGAGACCCAGTACTTC.

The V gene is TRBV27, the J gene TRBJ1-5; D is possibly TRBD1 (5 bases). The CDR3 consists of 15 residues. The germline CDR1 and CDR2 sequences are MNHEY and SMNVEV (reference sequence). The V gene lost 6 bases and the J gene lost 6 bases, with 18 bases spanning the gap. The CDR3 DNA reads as TGTGCCAGCAGCCAAGTTTTAGGGGCCGGTCAGCCCCAGCATTTT. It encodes CASSQVLGAGQPQHF.

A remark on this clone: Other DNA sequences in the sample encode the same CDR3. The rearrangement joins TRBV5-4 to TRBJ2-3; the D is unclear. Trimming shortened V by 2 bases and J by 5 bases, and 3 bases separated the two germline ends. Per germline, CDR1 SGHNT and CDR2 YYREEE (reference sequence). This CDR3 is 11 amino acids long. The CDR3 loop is CASSFRDTQYF. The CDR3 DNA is TGTGCCAGCAGCTTTCGAGATACGCAGTATTTT.

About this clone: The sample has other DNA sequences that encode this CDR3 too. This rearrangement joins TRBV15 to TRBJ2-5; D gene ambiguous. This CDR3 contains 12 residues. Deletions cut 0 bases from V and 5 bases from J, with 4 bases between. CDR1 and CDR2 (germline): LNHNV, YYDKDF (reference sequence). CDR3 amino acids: CATSRDRETQYF. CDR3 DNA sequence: TGTGCCACCAGCAGAGATCGGGAGACCCAGTACTTC.

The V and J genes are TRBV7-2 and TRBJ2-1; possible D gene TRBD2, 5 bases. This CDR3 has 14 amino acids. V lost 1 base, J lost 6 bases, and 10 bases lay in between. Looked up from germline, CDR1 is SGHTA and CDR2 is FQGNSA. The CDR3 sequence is CASSLVGGGNEQFF. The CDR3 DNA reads TGTGCCAGCAGCTTAGTTGGAGGAGGCAATGAGCAGTTCTTC.

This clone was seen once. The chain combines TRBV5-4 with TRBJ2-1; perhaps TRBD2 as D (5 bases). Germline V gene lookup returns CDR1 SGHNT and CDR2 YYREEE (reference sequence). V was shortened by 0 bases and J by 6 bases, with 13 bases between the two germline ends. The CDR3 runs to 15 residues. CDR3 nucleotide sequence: TGTGCCAGCAGCTTGGTGCGGGCGTACAGCAATGAGCAGTTCTTC. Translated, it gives CASSLVRAYSNEQFF. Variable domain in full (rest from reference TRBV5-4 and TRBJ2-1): ETGVTQSPTHLIKTRGQQVTLRCSSQSGHNTVSWYQQALGQGPQFIFQYYREEENGRGNFPPRFSGLQFPNYSSELNVNALELDDSALYLCASSLVRAYSNEQFFGPGTRLTVL.

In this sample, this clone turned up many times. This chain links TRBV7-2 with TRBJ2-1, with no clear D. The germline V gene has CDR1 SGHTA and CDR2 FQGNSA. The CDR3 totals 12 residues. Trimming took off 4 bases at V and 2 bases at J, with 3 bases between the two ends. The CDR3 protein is CASSYTYNEQFF. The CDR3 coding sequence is TGTGCCAGCAGCTACACCTACAATGAGCAGTTCTTC.

The CDR3 region is CASSLAGPPGTDTQYF. The CDR3 region has the DNA TGTGCCAGCAGCTTAGCCGGGCCTCCGGGTACAGATACGCAGTATTTT. The genes are TRBV7-2 and TRBJ2-3; no firm D call. V gave up 0 bases and J gave up 3 bases, with 13 bases separating them. The CDR3 runs 16 residues. Germline CDR1 and CDR2: SGHTA and FQGNSA.

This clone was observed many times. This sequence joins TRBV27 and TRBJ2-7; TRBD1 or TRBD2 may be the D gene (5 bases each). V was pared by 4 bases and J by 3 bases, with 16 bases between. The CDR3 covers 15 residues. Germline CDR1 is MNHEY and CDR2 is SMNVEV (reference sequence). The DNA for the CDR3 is TGTGCCAGCAGTTCGAATAGCCGGGACGGCTACGAGCAGTACTTC. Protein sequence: CASSSNSRDGYEQYF.

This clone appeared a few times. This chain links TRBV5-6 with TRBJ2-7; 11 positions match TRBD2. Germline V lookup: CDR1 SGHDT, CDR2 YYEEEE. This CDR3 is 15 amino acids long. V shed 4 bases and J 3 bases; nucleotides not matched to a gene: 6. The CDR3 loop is CASSHLAGGGYEQYF. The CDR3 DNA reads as TGTGCCAGCAGCCACCTAGCGGGAGGAGGCTACGAGCAGTACTTC.

CDR3 region: CASSLERLTENEQFF. CDR3 DNA: TGTGCCAGCAGCTTAGAAAGGCTAACGGAGAATGAGCAGTTCTTC. The V gene is TRBV7-9, the J gene TRBJ2-1; D uncertain. Trimming removed 1 base from V and 7 bases from J, with 14 bases in between. The germline V gene encodes CDR1 SEHNR and CDR2 FQNEAQ (reference sequence). The CDR3 extends over 15 amino acids.

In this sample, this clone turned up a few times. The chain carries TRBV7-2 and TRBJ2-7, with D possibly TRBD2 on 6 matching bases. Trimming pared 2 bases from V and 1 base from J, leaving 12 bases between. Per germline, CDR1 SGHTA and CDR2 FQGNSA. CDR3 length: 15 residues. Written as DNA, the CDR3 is TGTGCCAGCAGCTTACTAGCGCAAAATTCCTACGAGCAGTACTTC. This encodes CASSLLAQNSYEQYF.

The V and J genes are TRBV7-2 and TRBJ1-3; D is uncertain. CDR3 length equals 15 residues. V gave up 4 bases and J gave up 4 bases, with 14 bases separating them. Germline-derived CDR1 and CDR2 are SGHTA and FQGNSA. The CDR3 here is CASSSGPLRGNTIYF. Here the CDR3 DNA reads TGTGCCAGCAGCTCAGGACCCCTGAGGGGAAACACCATATATTTT.